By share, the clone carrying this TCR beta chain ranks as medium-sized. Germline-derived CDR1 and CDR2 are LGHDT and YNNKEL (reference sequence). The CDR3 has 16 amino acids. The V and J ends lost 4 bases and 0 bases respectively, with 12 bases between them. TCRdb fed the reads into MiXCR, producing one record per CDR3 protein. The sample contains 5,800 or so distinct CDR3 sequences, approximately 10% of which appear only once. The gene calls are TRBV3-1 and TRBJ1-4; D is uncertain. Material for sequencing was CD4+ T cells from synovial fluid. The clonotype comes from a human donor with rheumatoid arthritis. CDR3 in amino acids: CASSPGRTSTNEKLFF. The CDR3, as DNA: TGTGCCAGCAGCCCCGGACGGACTTCAACTAATGAAAAACTGTTTTTT.